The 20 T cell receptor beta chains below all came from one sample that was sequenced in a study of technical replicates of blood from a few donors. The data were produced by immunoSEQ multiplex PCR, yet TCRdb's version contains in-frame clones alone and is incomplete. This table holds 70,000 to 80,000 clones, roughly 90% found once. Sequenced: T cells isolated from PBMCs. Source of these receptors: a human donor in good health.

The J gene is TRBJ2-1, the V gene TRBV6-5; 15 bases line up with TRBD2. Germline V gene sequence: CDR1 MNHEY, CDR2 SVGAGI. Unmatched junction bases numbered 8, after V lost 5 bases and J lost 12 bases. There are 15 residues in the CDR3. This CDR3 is CASSSTGLAGGSQFF. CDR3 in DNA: TGTGCCAGCAGTAGCACGGGACTAGCGGGAGGATCGCAGTTCTTC.

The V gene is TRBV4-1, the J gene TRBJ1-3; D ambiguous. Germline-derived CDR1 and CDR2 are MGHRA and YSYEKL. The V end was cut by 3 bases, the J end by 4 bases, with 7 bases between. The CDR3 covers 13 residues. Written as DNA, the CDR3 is TGCGCCAGCAGCCAGGGCAGCGGAAACACCATATATTTT. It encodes CASSQGSGNTIYF.

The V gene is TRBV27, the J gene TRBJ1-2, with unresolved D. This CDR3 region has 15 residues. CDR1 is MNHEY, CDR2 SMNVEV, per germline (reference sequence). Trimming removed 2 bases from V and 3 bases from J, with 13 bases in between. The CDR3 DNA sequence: TGTGCCAGCAGTTTAGGGGTTGGGAGGGACTATGGCTACACCTTC. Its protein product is CASSLGVGRDYGYTF.

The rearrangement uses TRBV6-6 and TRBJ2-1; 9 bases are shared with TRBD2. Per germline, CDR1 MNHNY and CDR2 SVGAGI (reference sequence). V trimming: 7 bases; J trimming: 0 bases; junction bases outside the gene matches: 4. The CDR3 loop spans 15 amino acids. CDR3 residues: CASMRLAASYNEQFF. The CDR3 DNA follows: TGTGCCAGCATGAGACTAGCGGCCTCCTACAATGAGCAGTTCTTC.

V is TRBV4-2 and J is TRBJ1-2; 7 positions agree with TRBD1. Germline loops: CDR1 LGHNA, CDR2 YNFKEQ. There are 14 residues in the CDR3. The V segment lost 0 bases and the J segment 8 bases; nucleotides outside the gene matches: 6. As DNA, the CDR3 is TGTGCCAGCAGCCAAGATGAGGCAGGGGGAGGCTACACCTTC. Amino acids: CASSQDEAGGGYTF.

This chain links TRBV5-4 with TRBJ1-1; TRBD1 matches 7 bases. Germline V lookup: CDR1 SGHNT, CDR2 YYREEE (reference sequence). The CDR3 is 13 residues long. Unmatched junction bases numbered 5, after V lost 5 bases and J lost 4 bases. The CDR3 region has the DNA TGTGCCAGCAGGGAGGGGGCTTTCACTGAAGCTTTCTTT. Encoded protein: CASREGAFTEAFF.

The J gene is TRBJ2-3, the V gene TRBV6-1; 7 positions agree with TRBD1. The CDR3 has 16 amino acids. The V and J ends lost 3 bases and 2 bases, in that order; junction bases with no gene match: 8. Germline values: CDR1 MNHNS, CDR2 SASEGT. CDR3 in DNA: TGTGCCAGCAGTGAGGGGACAGCCCTTTCCACAGATACGCAGTATTTT. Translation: CASSEGTALSTDTQYF.

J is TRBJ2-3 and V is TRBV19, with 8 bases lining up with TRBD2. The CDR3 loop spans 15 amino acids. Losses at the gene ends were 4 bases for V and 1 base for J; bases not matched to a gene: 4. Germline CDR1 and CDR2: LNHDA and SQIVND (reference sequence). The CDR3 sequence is CASSNTLAGTDTQYF. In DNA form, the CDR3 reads TGTGCCAGTAGTAATACACTAGCGGGCACAGATACGCAGTATTTT. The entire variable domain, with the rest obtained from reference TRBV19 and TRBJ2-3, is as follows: DGGITQSPKYLFRKEGQNVTLSCEQNLNHDAMYWYRQDPGQGLRLIYYSQIVNDFQKGDIAEGYSVSREKKESFPLTVTSAQKNPTAFYLCASSNTLAGTDTQYFGPGTRLTVL.

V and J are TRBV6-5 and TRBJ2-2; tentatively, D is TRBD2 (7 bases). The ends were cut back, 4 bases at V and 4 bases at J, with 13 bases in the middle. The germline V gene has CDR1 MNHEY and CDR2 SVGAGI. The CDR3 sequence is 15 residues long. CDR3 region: CASSSAGAGTGELFF. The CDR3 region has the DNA TGTGCCAGCAGTTCGGCGGGGGCCGGCACCGGGGAGCTGTTTTTT.

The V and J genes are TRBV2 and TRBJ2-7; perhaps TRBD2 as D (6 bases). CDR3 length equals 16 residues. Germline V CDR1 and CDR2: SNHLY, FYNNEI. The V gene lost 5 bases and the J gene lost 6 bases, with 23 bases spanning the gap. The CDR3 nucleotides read TGTGCCAGCAGTCTCCGAGGTTGGGACCGGGGGATCGAGCAGTACTTC. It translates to CASSLRGWDRGIEQYF.

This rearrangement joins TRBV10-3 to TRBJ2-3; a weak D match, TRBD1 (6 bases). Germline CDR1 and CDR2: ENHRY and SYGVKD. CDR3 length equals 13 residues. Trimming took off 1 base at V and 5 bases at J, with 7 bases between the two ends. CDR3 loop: CAISEYREDTQYF. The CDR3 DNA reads TGTGCCATCAGTGAGTACAGGGAAGATACGCAGTATTTT.

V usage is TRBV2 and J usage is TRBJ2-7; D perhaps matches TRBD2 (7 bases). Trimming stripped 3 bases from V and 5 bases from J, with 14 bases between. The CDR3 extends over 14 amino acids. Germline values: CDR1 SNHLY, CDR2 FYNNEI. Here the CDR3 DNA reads TGTGCCAGCAGTGATACGGGGGGCCCCAACGAGCAGTACTTC. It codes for CASSDTGGPNEQYF.

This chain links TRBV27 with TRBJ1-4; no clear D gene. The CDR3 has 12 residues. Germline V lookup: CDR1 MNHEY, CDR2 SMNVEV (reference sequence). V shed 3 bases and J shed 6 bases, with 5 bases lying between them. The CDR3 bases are TGTGCCAGCAGTTTGGGAGATGAAAAACTGTTTTTT. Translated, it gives CASSLGDEKLFF.

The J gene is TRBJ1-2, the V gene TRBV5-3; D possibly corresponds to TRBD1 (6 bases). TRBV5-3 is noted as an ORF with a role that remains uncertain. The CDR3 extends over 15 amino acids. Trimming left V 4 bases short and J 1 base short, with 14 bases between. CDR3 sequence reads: CARSLRQARNYGYTF. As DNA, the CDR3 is TGTGCCAGAAGCCTGAGACAGGCGCGTAACTATGGCTACACCTTC.

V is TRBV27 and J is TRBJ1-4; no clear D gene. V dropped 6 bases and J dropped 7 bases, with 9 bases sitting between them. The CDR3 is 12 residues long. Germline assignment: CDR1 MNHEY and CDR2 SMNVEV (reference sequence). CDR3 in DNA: TGTGCCAGCAGCCTAACGGGTGAAAAACTGTTTTTT. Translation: CASSLTGEKLFF.

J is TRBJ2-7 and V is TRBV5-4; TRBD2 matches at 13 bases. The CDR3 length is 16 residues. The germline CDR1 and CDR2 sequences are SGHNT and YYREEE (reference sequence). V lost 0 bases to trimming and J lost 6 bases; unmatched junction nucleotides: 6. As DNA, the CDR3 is TGTGCCAGCAGCTTGGGGACTAGCGGGAGCGGCTCCGAGCAGTACTTC. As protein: CASSLGTSGSGSEQYF.

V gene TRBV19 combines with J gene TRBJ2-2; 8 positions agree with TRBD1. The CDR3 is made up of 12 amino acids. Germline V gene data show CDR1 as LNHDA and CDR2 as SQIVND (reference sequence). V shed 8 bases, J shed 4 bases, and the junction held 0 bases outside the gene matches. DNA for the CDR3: TGTGCCAGTGGGACAGGCACCGGGGAGCTGTTTTTT. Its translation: CASGTGTGELFF.

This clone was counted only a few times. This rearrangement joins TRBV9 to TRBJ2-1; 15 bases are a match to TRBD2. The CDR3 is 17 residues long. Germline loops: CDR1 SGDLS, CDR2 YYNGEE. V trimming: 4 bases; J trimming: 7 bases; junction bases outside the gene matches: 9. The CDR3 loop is CASSLNTGLAGGNEQFF. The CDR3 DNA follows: TGTGCCAGCAGCTTAAATACGGGACTAGCGGGAGGTAATGAGCAGTTCTTC.

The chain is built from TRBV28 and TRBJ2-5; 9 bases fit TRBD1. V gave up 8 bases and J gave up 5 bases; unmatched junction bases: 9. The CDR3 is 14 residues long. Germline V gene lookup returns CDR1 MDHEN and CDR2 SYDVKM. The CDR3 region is CASSTTGGGETQYF. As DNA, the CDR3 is TGTGCCAGCTCCACAACAGGGGGCGGGGAGACCCAGTACTTC.

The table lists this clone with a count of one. CDR3 bases: TGTGCCAGCAGCGTAGGAGGGACCACCGGGGGTACGCAGTATTTT. As protein: CASSVGGTTGGTQYF. The chain employs TRBV9 and TRBJ2-3; possible D gene TRBD2, 6 bases. Trimming pared 0 bases from V and 8 bases from J, leaving 16 bases between. CDR3 length equals 15 residues. Per germline, CDR1 SGDLS and CDR2 YYNGEE. The variable domain in full, with the rest retrieved from reference TRBV9 and TRBJ2-3, is DSGVTQTPKHLITATGQRVTLRCSPRSGDLSVYWYQQSLDQGLQFLIQYYNGEERAKGNILERFSAQQFPDLHSELNLSSLELGDSALYFCASSVGGTTGGTQYFGPGTRLTVL.